These 20 T cell receptor beta chains were all obtained from the same sample, sequenced in a study of T cells in Graves' hyperthyroidism and ophthalmopathy. Amplification yielded TCR beta CDR3 regions, with RNA transcripts as the source. When the TCR CDR3 underwent first-round RT-PCR, the HTBI primer set was used. TCRdb re-analysed the multiplex PCR reads in MiXCR, keeping a single row per CDR3 protein. The table lists fewer than 600,000 distinct CDR3 sequences, about 15% of them singletons. The source material was blood. Receptors originate from a woman aged 40-49 years with Graves' hyperthyroidism.

This clonotype was seen a few times. The genes are TRBV5-1 and TRBJ2-3; D tentatively fits TRBD1 or TRBD2 (6 bases each). The CDR3 has 16 amino acids. V gave up 4 bases and J gave up 0 bases, with 15 bases separating them. Germline CDR1 and CDR2: SGHRS and YFSETQ. CDR3 residues: CASSPFGGPSTDTQYF. As DNA, the CDR3 is TGCGCCAGCAGCCCTTTTGGGGGGCCGAGCACAGATACGCAGTATTTT. Using reference TRBV5-1 and TRBJ2-3 for the parts outside the CDR3, the full variable domain is KAGVTQTPRYLIKTRGQQVTLSCSPISGHRSVSWYQQTPGQGLQFLFEYFSETQRNKGNFPGRFSGRQFSNSRSEMNVSTLELGDSALYLCASSPFGGPSTDTQYFGPGTRLTVL.

This clonotype was recorded many times. The chain links TRBV28 to TRBJ1-5, with TRBD1 as a possible D gene (5 bases). The CDR3 loop spans 16 amino acids. CDR1 and CDR2 (germline): MDHEN, SYDVKM. V lost 11 bases, J lost 0 bases, and 20 bases lay in between. CDR3 in amino acids: CAGNYPGTSSNQPQHF. The CDR3 DNA sequence: TGTGCCGGCAACTACCCGGGGACCAGTAGCAATCAGCCCCAGCATTTT.

Many counts were recorded for this clonotype. This chain connects TRBV12-3 or TRBV12-4 to TRBJ2-1, with D possibly TRBD1 on 5 matching bases. The CDR3 loop spans 16 amino acids. V was pared by 5 bases and J by 2 bases, with 16 bases between. The chain's CDR3 is CASSVDSLFTYNEQFF. DNA of the CDR3: TGTGCCAGCAGTGTCGACAGCCTCTTTACCTACAATGAGCAGTTCTTC.

This clonotype was seen at least ten times. V is TRBV28 and J is TRBJ1-1; TRBD1 is a possible D gene (6 bases). This CDR3 comprises 14 residues. Germline V CDR1 and CDR2: MDHEN, SYDVKM. Trimming pared 8 bases from V and 0 bases from J, leaving 13 bases between. CDR3 coding DNA: TGTGCCAGCCTTAGCACAGGGATGAACACTGAAGCTTTCTTT. It yields the protein CASLSTGMNTEAFF.

This clonotype was seen repeatedly, ten times or more. The chain combines TRBV2 with TRBJ2-3; no clear D gene. This CDR3 is built from 16 residues. V lost 2 bases and J lost 0, with 12 bases in between. Germline V gene lookup returns CDR1 SNHLY and CDR2 FYNNEI. CDR3 nucleotides: TGTGCCAGCAGTGAAAATACGGGCTCTAGCACAGATACGCAGTATTTT. Translating gives CASSENTGSSTDTQYF.

In this sample, this clonotype turned up many times. V gene TRBV7-2 combines with J gene TRBJ2-2; tentatively, D is TRBD1 (6 bases). Germline CDR1 SGHTA, CDR2 FQGNSA. This CDR3 is built from 16 residues. Trimming stripped 3 bases from V and 8 bases from J, with 19 bases between. The CDR3 loop reads CASSFETDRPGGELFF. The DNA for the CDR3 is TGTGCCAGCAGCTTTGAAACTGACAGGCCAGGGGGGGAGCTGTTTTTT. The variable domain in full, completed from reference TRBV7-2 and TRBJ2-2, reads GAGVSQSPSNKVTEKGKDVELRCDPISGHTALYWYRQSLGQGLEFLIYFQGNSAPDKSGLPSDRFSAERTGGSVSTLTIQRTQQEDSAVYLCASSFETDRPGGELFFGEGSRLTVL.

This clonotype was observed many times. The V and J genes are TRBV18 and TRBJ1-1, with a tentative D call TRBD1 (5 bases). V lost 0 bases and J lost 3, with 11 bases in between. This CDR3 has 15 residues. The germline V gene encodes CDR1 KGHSH and CDR2 LQKENI. CDR3 protein: CASSPPVGAYTEAFF. The CDR3 coding sequence is TGTGCCAGCTCACCACCTGTCGGGGCTTACACTGAAGCTTTCTTT.

The table lists this clonotype with a few counts. A much bigger clone sits one base away, suggesting this may be a read error. V gene TRBV12-3 or TRBV12-4 combines with J gene TRBJ1-2; TRBD1 matches 9 bases. The J segment lost 8 bases and the V segment lost 0 bases, leaving 4 bases of the junction unmatched. The CDR3 is 14 amino acids. This CDR3 is CASSLAGTGSGYTF. Here the CDR3 DNA reads TGTGCCAGCAGTTTAGCCGGGACAGGGAGCGGCTACACCTTC.

A few counts support this clonotype. This sequence joins TRBV9 and TRBJ2-1; TRBD2 matches at 10 bases. Germline V lookup: CDR1 SGDLS, CDR2 YYNGEE. Trimming took 3 bases from V and 1 from J; bases not matched to a gene: 7. The CDR3 length is 17 residues. CDR3 residues: CASSGLAGVSSYNEQFF. In nucleotides, the CDR3 is TGTGCCAGCAGCGGGCTAGCGGGAGTTTCGTCCTACAATGAGCAGTTCTTC. Based on the CDR3 plus reference TRBV9 and TRBJ2-1, the full variable domain is DSGVTQTPKHLITATGQRVTLRCSPRSGDLSVYWYQQSLDQGLQFLIQYYNGEERAKGNILERFSAQQFPDLHSELNLSSLELGDSALYFCASSGLAGVSSYNEQFFGPGTRLTVL.

The genes are TRBV6-1 and TRBJ2-7; 7 bases line up with TRBD2. Germline CDR1 reads MNHNS; CDR2 reads SASEGT. Trimming took 7 bases from V and 2 from J; bases not matched to a gene: 11. The CDR3 covers 15 residues. The CDR3 protein is CASTLLPSGPYEQYF. The CDR3 DNA reads TGTGCCAGCACCCTCCTCCCTAGCGGACCCTACGAGCAGTACTTC.

CDR3 nucleotide sequence: TGTGCCAGCAGTTACTCGCGACTGTACAATGAGCAGTTCTTC. As protein: CASSYSRLYNEQFF. V and J are TRBV6-5 and TRBJ2-1; D ambiguous. Trimming removed 0 bases from V and 4 bases from J, with 7 bases in between. CDR1 MNHEY and CDR2 SVGAGI come from the germline V gene. This CDR3 has 14 residues.

This clonotype appeared many times. The chain has TRBV6-1 and TRBJ2-1; 13 bases line up with TRBD2. V was clipped by 2 bases and J by 6 bases; unmatched bases: 10. Germline V gives CDR1 MNHNS, CDR2 SASEGT. The CDR3 is 18 residues long. The CDR3 loop reads CASSEIPELAGGFNEQFF. As DNA, the CDR3 is TGTGCCAGCAGTGAAATCCCCGAACTAGCGGGAGGGTTCAATGAGCAGTTCTTC.

The gene calls are TRBV19 and TRBJ1-5, with a weak D call TRBD1 (5 bases). The CDR3 totals 17 residues. Germline V gene sequence: CDR1 LNHDA, CDR2 SQIVND (reference sequence). Trimming left V 1 base short and J 4 bases short, with 17 bases between. The CDR3 DNA is TGTGCCAGTAGTATAGCTACAGGCTACGCAGGGAATCAGCCCCAGCATTTT. This gives the protein CASSIATGYAGNQPQHF. The full variable domain, completed using reference TRBV19 and TRBJ1-5, is DGGITQSPKYLFRKEGQNVTLSCEQNLNHDAMYWYRQDPGQGLRLIYYSQIVNDFQKGDIAEGYSVSREKKESFPLTVTSAQKNPTAFYLCASSIATGYAGNQPQHFGDGTRLSIL.

The table lists this clonotype with many counts. This rearrangement joins TRBV28 to TRBJ2-3; 11 bases are a match to TRBD1. The trim removed 6 bases at V and 4 bases at J, leaving 6 bases unmatched. The CDR3 length is 15 residues. Per germline, CDR1 MDHEN and CDR2 SYDVKM. For the CDR3, the DNA is TGTGCCAGCAGAGAACCGGGACAGGGGGCAGATACGCAGTATTTT. Encoded protein: CASREPGQGADTQYF.

The chain joins TRBV29-1 to TRBJ2-7, with TRBD2 identical over 13 bases. J gave up 3 bases and V 4 bases, and 6 bases lay outside the gene matches. The CDR3 has 15 amino acids. From germline, CDR1 is SQVTM and CDR2 ANQGSEA. CDR3 protein: CSVVGLAGEFYEQYF. The CDR3 DNA is TGCAGCGTTGTAGGACTAGCGGGAGAATTCTACGAGCAGTACTTC.

This clonotype was counted a few times. A much larger clone differs by one base, so this may be a read error. This sequence joins TRBV20-1 and TRBJ1-5; TRBD1 is a possible D gene (5 bases). Germline values: CDR1 DFQATT, CDR2 SNEGSKA (reference sequence). This CDR3 spans 13 amino acids. CDR3 protein: CSAAFTGNQLQHF. The CDR3 bases are TGCAGTGCTGCCTTTACAGGCAATCAGCTCCAGCATTTT.

This clonotype was seen a handful of times. The chain links TRBV11-2 to TRBJ2-2; TRBD1 is a possible D gene (6 bases). The CDR3 contains 16 residues. The germline V gene encodes CDR1 SGHAT and CDR2 FQNNGV. Trimming left V 0 bases short and J 6 bases short, with 14 bases between. The CDR3 region has the DNA TGTGCCAGCAGCTTAGATTTAGGGGCAGGGGCCGGGGAGCTGTTTTTT. It specifies CASSLDLGAGAGELFF. Variable domain in full (rest from reference TRBV11-2 and TRBJ2-2): EAGVAQSPRYKIIEKRQSVAFWCNPISGHATLYWYQQILGQGPKLLIQFQNNGVVDDSQLPKDRFSAERLKGVDSTLKIQPAKLEDSAVYLCASSLDLGAGAGELFFGEGSRLTVL.

Ten or more counts support this clonotype. The chain recombines TRBV12-3 or TRBV12-4 with TRBJ1-2; D gene ambiguous. Trimming took off 5 bases at V and 2 bases at J, with 12 bases between the two ends. The CDR3 runs 14 residues. Written as DNA, the CDR3 is TGTGCCAGCAGTGCGGCCTCTACCAACTATGGCTACACCTTC. It is translated as CASSAASTNYGYTF.

The CDR3 nucleotides read TGTGCCAGCTCTAGCGGAAACTACAATGAGCAGTTCTTC. The encoded protein is CASSSGNYNEQFF. V and J are TRBV28 and TRBJ2-1, with 7 bases aligning to TRBD2. Germline CDR1 reads MDHEN; CDR2 reads SYDVKM. J gave up 3 bases and V 8 bases, and 4 bases lay outside the gene matches. The CDR3 sequence is 13 residues long.

CDR3 amino acids: CASSEGQMNTEAFF. The CDR3 DNA follows: TGCGCCAGCAGTGAGGGACAGATGAACACTGAAGCTTTCTTT. The chain uses TRBV10-1 and TRBJ1-1; possibly TRBD1 for D (6 bases). In germline, CDR1 is WNHNN, CDR2 SYGVQD (reference sequence). This CDR3 spans 14 amino acids. Trimming stripped 2 bases from V and 0 bases from J, with 7 bases between.